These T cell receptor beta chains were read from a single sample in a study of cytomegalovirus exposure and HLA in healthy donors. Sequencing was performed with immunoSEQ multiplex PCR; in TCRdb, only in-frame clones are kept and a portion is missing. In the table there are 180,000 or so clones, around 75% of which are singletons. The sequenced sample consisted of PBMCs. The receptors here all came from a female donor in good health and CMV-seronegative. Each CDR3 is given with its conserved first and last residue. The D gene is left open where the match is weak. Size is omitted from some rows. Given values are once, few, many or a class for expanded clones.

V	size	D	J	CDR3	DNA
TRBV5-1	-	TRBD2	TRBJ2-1	CASSLVTSGPYNEQFF	TGCGCCAGCAGCTTGGTGACTAGCGGGCCCTACAATGAGCAGTTCTTC
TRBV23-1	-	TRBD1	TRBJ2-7	CASSQTIRDRGTHEQYF	TGCGCCAGCAGTCAGACCATCCGGGACAGGGGTACCCACGAGCAGTACTTC
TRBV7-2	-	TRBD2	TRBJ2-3	CASSRGLAGGNTQYF	TGTGCCAGCAGCCGAGGACTAGCGGGGGGGAATACGCAGTATTTT
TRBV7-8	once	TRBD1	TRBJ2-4	CASSAGPTGTGYF	TGTGCCAGCAGTGCTGGACCGACAGGGACGGGGTACTTC
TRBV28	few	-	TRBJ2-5	CASSFGETQYF	TGTGCCAGCAGTTTCGGAGAGACCCAGTACTTC
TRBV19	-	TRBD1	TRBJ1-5	CASSSGTVTEQPQHF	TGTGCCAGTAGCTCCGGGACAGTCACGGAGCAGCCCCAGCATTTT
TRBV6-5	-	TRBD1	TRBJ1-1	CASSYSRGQGPRRAFF	TGTGCCAGCAGTTACTCTCGGGGACAGGGCCCTAGGAGAGCTTTCTTT
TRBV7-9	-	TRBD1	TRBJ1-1	CASSLTGKDTEAFF	TGTGCCAGCAGCCTGACAGGGAAGGACACTGAAGCTTTCTTT
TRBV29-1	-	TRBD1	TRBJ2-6	CSAQGAGGANVLTF	TGCAGCGCACAGGGGGCGGGTGGGGCCAACGTCCTGACTTTC
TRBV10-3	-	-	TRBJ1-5	CAIRPQGGNQPQHF	TGTGCCATCAGACCACAAGGAGGCAATCAGCCCCAGCATTTT
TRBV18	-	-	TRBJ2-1	CASEGVTSYNEQFF	TGTGCCAGCGAAGGGGTTACCTCCTACAATGAGCAGTTCTTC
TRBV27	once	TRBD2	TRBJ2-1	CASSLSGTNYNEQFF	TGTGCCAGCAGTTTATCGGGGACTAACTACAATGAGCAGTTCTTC
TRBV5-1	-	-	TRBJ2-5	CASSSLGGQETQYF	TGCGCCAGCAGCTCGCTGGGGGGCCAAGAGACCCAGTACTTC
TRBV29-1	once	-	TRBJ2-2	CSVVTSYTGELFF	TGCAGCGTTGTGACTAGTTATACCGGGGAGCTGTTTTTT
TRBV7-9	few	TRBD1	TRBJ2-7	CASSLTGTGGYEQYF	TGTGCCAGCAGCTTGACCGGGACAGGGGGCTACGAGCAGTACTTC
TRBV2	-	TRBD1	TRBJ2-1	CASRRTGVLDEQFF	TGTGCCAGCAGAAGGACAGGGGTGTTGGATGAGCAGTTCTTC
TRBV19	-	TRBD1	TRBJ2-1	CASSMRGPFYNEQFF	TGTGCCAGTAGTATGAGGGGGCCTTTCTACAATGAGCAGTTCTTC
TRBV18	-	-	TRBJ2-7	CASSPIGAALSYEQYF	TGTGCCAGCTCACCCATAGGGGCCGCCCTATCCTACGAGCAGTACTTC
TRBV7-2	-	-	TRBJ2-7	CASSPPGGGPEKQYF	TGTGCCAGCAGCCCTCCGGGCGGGGGCCCTGAGAAGCAGTACTTC
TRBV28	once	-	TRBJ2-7	CASSLGTGEQYF	TGTGCCAGCAGTCTTGGGACTGGGGAGCAGTACTTC
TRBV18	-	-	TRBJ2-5	CASSPPGGYGETQYF	TGTGCCAGCTCCCCGCCCGGGGGTTATGGCGAGACCCAGTACTTC
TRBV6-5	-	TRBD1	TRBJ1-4	CASTRTTGVGEKLFF	TGTGCCAGCACCAGAACGACAGGGGTGGGCGAAAAACTGTTTTTT
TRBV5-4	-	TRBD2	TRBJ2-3	CASSLVVGTSVTDTQYF	TGTGCCAGCAGCTTGGTTGTAGGGACTAGCGTTACAGATACGCAGTATTTT
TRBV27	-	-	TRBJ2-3	CASSPYAGTRLDRTDTQYF	TGTGCCAGCAGCCCTTATGCGGGTACTCGACTAGATAGGACAGATACGCAGTATTTT
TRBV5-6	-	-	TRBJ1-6	CASSRGRGNSPLHF	TGTGCCAGCAGCCGAGGACGGGGAAATTCACCCCTCCACTTT
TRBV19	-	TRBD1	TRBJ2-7	CASSHRDRSYEQYF	TGTGCCAGTAGTCACCGGGACAGGTCCTACGAGCAGTACTTC
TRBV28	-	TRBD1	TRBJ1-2	CASSPGGARYGYTF	TGTGCCAGCAGTCCAGGGGGCGCGAGGTATGGCTACACCTTC
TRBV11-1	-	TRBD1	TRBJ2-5	CASSQGQPPGLTQYF	TGTGCCAGCAGCCAGGGACAGCCCCCAGGTTTGACCCAGTACTTC